A selection of T cell receptor beta chains follows, all from one sample in a study of human T cells and chemical hapten exposure. TCRdb reanalysed the RACE reads using MiXCR and keeps one entry per CDR3 protein. The sample lists more than 250,000 distinct CDR3 sequences; about 8.6% were seen once. The material was whole blood, obtained in connection with sensitization to the hapten diphenylcyclopropenone (DPC). The receptors were gathered from a woman in her 40s with alopecia areata. Some clones in this sample may be carry-over from other donors' samples. CDR3s include the opening cysteine and the closing phenylalanine or tryptophan. The order of the fields is clone size, J gene, D gene, V gene, CDR3 DNA, CDR3 protein. A D gene is named only where the DNA matches it firmly. Clone size is shown for a subset of rows, as once, few, many or a class of expanded clone.

many,TRBJ2-7,.,TRBV21-1,TGTGCCAGCAGCAAAGGGCAGGGGCGGGCGCACGAGCAGTACTTC,CASSKGQGRAHEQYF
few,TRBJ2-5,TRBD2,TRBV6-6,TGTGCCAGCAGATTCCCTAGCGGGAGGCAAGAGACCCAGTACTTC,CASRFPSGRQETQYF
few,TRBJ2-3,.,TRBV4-3,TGCGCCAGCAGCCGATCTCCCTGGGGGGCGGGGCTCACAGATACGCAGTATTTT,CASSRSPWGAGLTDTQYF
.,TRBJ2-5,.,TRBV2,TGTGCCAGCCGTCTCAGGAGCGGTCTGCAAGAGACCCAGTACTTC,CASRLRSGLQETQYF
many,TRBJ2-3,.,TRBV28,TGTGCCAGCAGTTTCGGGACCTGGCCAGATACGCAGTATTTT,CASSFGTWPDTQYF
.,TRBJ1-5,TRBD1,TRBV28,TGTGCCAGCAGTTTCATAGGGCAGGGGGGCAATCAGCCCCAGCATTTT,CASSFIGQGGNQPQHF
many,TRBJ2-7,TRBD2,TRBV5-1,TGCGCCAGCAGCTTACTGACTAGCGGGAGGGACGAGCAGTACTTC,CASSLLTSGRDEQYF
.,TRBJ2-1,TRBD2,TRBV11-1,TGTGCCAGCAGCCCTGGACTAGCTCCTACCCCCTACAATGAGCAGTTCTTC,CASSPGLAPTPYNEQFF
few,TRBJ2-4,TRBD1,TRBV29-1,TGCAGCGTTGAAGCCACACCGAGAGGGACAGGGGCCAAAAACATTCAGTACTTC,CSVEATPRGTGAKNIQYF
few,TRBJ2-7,.,TRBV29-1,TGCAGCGTTGGGGGAGAGGCCGGATTTACCTACGAGCAGTACTTC,CSVGGEAGFTYEQYF
few,TRBJ2-7,TRBD2,TRBV28,TGTGCCAGCAGTATGCGGCTAGCGGGGCCCTACGAGCAGTACTTC,CASSMRLAGPYEQYF
many,TRBJ1-5,.,TRBV6-2/TRBV6-3,TGTGCCAGCAGTTCATCCATCGAGCCCCAGCATTTT,CASSSSIEPQHF
.,TRBJ2-5,TRBD2,TRBV6-2/TRBV6-3,TGTGCCAGCAGCTCAGGACTAGCGGGAGTGGGAATGTACCAAGAGACCCAGTACTTC,CASSSGLAGVGMYQETQYF
many,TRBJ2-2,.,TRBV11-3,TGTGCCAGCAGCCCGCAGAACACCGGGGAGCTGTTTTTT,CASSPQNTGELFF
.,TRBJ2-7,.,TRBV6-1,TGTGCCAGCAGTGAAGCGTCCACCAGAAGGGGGGAGCAGTACTTC,CASSEASTRRGEQYF
.,TRBJ2-2,.,TRBV5-1,TGCGCCAGCAGCCGATACAGGGCCGGGGAGCTGTTTTTT,CASSRYRAGELFF
few,TRBJ2-7,.,TRBV9,TGTGCCAGCAGCCCCTTCAGTGAGGTAGGCTCCTACGAGCAGTACTTC,CASSPFSEVGSYEQYF
many,TRBJ1-3,TRBD1,TRBV4-2,TGTGCCAGCAGCGGTGTGAGAGGGGGCAAACGTGGAAACACCATATATTTT,CASSGVRGGKRGNTIYF
few,TRBJ2-7,TRBD1,TRBV29-1,TGCAGCGTTGGGGAGACAGGGGTGAGGGAGCAGTACTTC,CSVGETGVREQYF
few,TRBJ2-5,.,TRBV29-1,TGCAGCGTTGCAACTCCACAAGAGACCCAGTACTTC,CSVATPQETQYF
few,TRBJ2-5,TRBD2,TRBV7-2,TGTGCCAGCAGCGGACCGACTAGCGGGAGGTGGTTGGAGACCCAGTACTTC,CASSGPTSGRWLETQYF
.,TRBJ2-3,.,TRBV12-3/TRBV12-4,TGTGCCAGCAAGAAGGTGGGGAGCACAGATACGCAGTATTTT,CASKKVGSTDTQYF
.,TRBJ2-1,.,TRBV5-1,TGCGCCAGCCGCCAAGGGGGGACTGCTGGCAATGAGCAGTTCTTC,CASRQGGTAGNEQFF
few,TRBJ2-3,.,TRBV28,TGTGCCAGCAGTTTAGGCTCCGTTCGGGTCACAGATACGCAGTATTTT,CASSLGSVRVTDTQYF
.,TRBJ2-3,TRBD1,TRBV7-2,TGTGCCAGCAGCTTTTCCCCGACCACAGGGGCAAATACGCAGTATTTT,CASSFSPTTGANTQYF
few,TRBJ2-3,.,TRBV5-1,TGCGCCAGCAGCTTAAGGACAGACGCTAGCACAGATACGCAGTATTTT,CASSLRTDASTDTQYF
many,TRBJ1-5,.,TRBV7-9,TGTGCCAGCAGCCGGGATTATCAGCCCCAGCATTTT,CASSRDYQPQHF
few,TRBJ2-3,.,TRBV29-1,TGCAGCGTTGAGACAGCCCCCGATACGCAGTATTTT,CSVETAPDTQYF
.,TRBJ1-4,.,TRBV20-1,TGCAGTGCTATGGTGCAGGCGAGGGATGAAAAACTGTTTTTT,CSAMVQARDEKLFF
few,TRBJ2-4,TRBD1,TRBV6-2/TRBV6-3,TGTGCCAGCGGACGGGGGACAGGGAGGGACATTCAGTACTTC,CASGRGTGRDIQYF
few,TRBJ2-3,.,TRBV2,TGTGCCAGCAGTGGCATCCGTCGGGTCCGGGCCACAGATACGCAGTATTTT,CASSGIRRVRATDTQYF
.,TRBJ1-4,.,TRBV5-1,TGCGCCAGCAGCTTGTCCAGGAACCAGGAAAAACTGTTTTTT,CASSLSRNQEKLFF
few,TRBJ2-7,TRBD2,TRBV5-5,TGTGCCAGCAGCCGGAGTATTAGCGGGACGTACGAGCAGTACTTC,CASSRSISGTYEQYF
few,TRBJ2-3,TRBD2,TRBV7-8,TGTGCCAGCAGCGGACTAGCGGGGGACGCCTTCACAGATACGCAGTATTTT,CASSGLAGDAFTDTQYF